This T cell receptor beta chain was obtained from a study of STAT5B mutations in CD4+ large granular lymphocyte leukemia. Sequencing was at survey level. The assay was immunoSEQ multiplex PCR, and TCRdb's table has in-frame clones only and misses some. The sample records tens of thousands of clones, about 80% being singletons. The sample taken for sequencing was CD4+ T cells from blood buffy coats. The TCR sequence derives from a human donor in good health.

Written as DNA, the CDR3 is TGCGCCAGCAGCCCACAGGGGGCCACAGATACGCAGTATTTT. It codes for CASSPQGATDTQYF. The J gene is TRBJ2-3, the V gene TRBV10-2; TRBD1 aligns across 9 bases. The CDR3 spans 14 residues. V trimming: 6 bases; J trimming: 2 bases; junction bases outside the gene matches: 3. CDR1 and CDR2 (germline): WSHSY, SAAADI.